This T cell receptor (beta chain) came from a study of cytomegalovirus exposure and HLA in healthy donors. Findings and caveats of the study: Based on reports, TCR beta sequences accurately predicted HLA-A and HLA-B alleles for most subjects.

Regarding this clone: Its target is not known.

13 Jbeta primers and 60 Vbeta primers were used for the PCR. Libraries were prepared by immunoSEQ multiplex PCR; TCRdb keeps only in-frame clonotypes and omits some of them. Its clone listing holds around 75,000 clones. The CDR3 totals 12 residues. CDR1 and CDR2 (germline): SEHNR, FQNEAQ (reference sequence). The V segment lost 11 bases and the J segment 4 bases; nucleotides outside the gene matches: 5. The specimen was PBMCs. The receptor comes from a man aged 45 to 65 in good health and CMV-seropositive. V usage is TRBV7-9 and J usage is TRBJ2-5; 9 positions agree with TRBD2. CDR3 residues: CAVRGGRETQYF. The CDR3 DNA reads TGTGCCGTGCGGGGGGGCCGAGAGACCCAGTACTTC.